What follows are 5 T cell receptor beta chains derived from one specimen sequenced in a study of blood T cell repertoires in COVID-19. Sequencing used immunoSEQ multiplex PCR; TCRdb keeps in-frame clones, though not all of them. The sample yields over 85,000 clones, 87% seen once. The sample comprised peripheral blood. The receptors stem from a human donor in a cohort sampled during active COVID-19.

This sequence joins TRBV7-8 and TRBJ2-1, with 12 bases lining up with TRBD2. The CDR3 consists of 17 residues. Germline V lookup: CDR1 SGHVS, CDR2 FQNEAQ. V was pared by 3 bases and J by 4 bases, with 7 bases of the junction left unmatched. CDR3 sequence: CASSLETLAGGYNEQFF. CDR3 nucleotide sequence: TGTGCCAGCAGCTTGGAGACCCTAGCGGGGGGGTACAATGAGCAGTTCTTC.

The chain employs TRBV7-4 and TRBJ2-3; D remains ambiguous. The V gene's germline CDR1 is SGHVT and CDR2 SQSDAQ. CDR3 length: 14 residues. V shed 8 bases and J shed 0 bases, with 12 bases lying between them. CDR3 DNA: TGTGCCAGCGAATCTAGTCCGAGCACAGATACGCAGTATTTT. It translates to CASESSPSTDTQYF.

This clone was seen more than once but under ten times. The gene calls are TRBV15 and TRBJ1-1; 8 nucleotides agree with TRBD1. The length of the CDR3 is 13 residues. Germline V lookup: CDR1 LNHNV, CDR2 YYDKDF (reference sequence). With V trimmed by 5 bases and J by 3 bases, 2 bases remained unmatched. The CDR3 loop is CATSRTGYTEAFF. The CDR3 DNA follows: TGTGCCACCAGCCGGACAGGGTACACTGAAGCTTTCTTT. The full variable domain, with the rest looked up from reference TRBV15 and TRBJ1-1, is DAMVIQNPRYQVTQFGKPVTLSCSQTLNHNVMYWYQQKSSQAPKLLFHYYDKDFNNEADTPDNFQSRRPNTSFCFLDIRSPGLGDTAMYLCATSRTGYTEAFFGQGTRLTVV.

The J gene is TRBJ1-1, the V gene TRBV7-3; D ambiguous. This CDR3 has 15 amino acids. The germline V gene has CDR1 SGHTA and CDR2 FQGTGA. Trimming pared 2 bases from V and 5 bases from J, leaving 15 bases between. CDR3 sequence reads: CASSLALTKPTEAFF. CDR3 DNA: TGTGCCAGCAGCTTAGCACTGACTAAGCCGACTGAAGCTTTCTTT.

This rearrangement joins TRBV11-1 to TRBJ1-1; a possible D gene is TRBD1 (6 bases). This CDR3 region has 16 residues. Germline V gives CDR1 SGHAT, CDR2 FQDESV (reference sequence). The germline V and J ends were trimmed by 1 base and 1 base, with 13 bases remaining between them. CDR3 in amino acids: CASSLESGVRNTEAFF. DNA for the CDR3: TGTGCCAGCAGCTTAGAATCAGGGGTGAGGAACACTGAAGCTTTCTTT.